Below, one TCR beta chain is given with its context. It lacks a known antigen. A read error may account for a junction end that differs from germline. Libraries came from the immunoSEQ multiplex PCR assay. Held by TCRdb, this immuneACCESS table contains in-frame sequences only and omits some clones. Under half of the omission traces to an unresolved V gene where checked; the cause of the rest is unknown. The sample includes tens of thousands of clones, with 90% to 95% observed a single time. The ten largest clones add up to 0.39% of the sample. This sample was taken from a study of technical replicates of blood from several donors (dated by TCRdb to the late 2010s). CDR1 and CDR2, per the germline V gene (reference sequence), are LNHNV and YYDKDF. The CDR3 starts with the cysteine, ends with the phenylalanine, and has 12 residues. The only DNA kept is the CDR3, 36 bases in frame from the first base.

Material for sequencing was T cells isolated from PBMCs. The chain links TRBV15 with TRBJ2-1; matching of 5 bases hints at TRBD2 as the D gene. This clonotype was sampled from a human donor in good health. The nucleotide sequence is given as TGTGCCACGAGCAAGCTAGCTTATGAGCAGTTCTTC. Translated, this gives CATSKLAYEQFF.